This TCR beta chain was recorded in a study of blood T cell repertoires in COVID-19. Across the whole study: Italy, Spain and the United States were the sources of the convalescent and acute COVID-19 samples. PBMCs, B-cell-depleted T cells, or T cells were the source of the cDNA or gDNA that made up the material.

Data came from immunoSEQ multiplex PCR; TCRdb stores just in-frame clones and leaves some out. The sample includes about 170,000 clones, roughly nine tenths of them seen just once. Trimming removed 6 bases at V and 2 bases at J, with 16 bases between. The V gene's germline CDR1 is SNHLY and CDR2 FYNNEI. This CDR3 has 15 residues. V is TRBV2 and J is TRBJ2-5; tentatively, D is TRBD1 (6 bases). Sequenced input: peripheral blood. This TCR came from a man between 65 and 85 years old with acute or convalescent COVID-19. The CDR3 is CASRAYRTAQETQYF. CDR3 coding DNA: TGTGCCAGCAGGGCCTATAGGACAGCACAAGAGACCCAGTACTTC.